This T cell receptor beta chain was obtained from a study of cytomegalovirus exposure and HLA in healthy donors. Study conclusions and caveats: Within the data, a cluster of highly shared sequence variants was likely a sequencing artifact. Reported performance of the classifier showed diagnosis of cytomegalovirus status with high specificity and sensitivity.

The PCR was carried out with 60 Vbeta primers and 13 Jbeta primers. Profiled with immunoSEQ multiplex PCR; TCRdb holds only in-frame clones, not every one. The table has about 140,000 clones, under 85% seen once; the top ten hold roughly 0.87%. V was cut by 5 bases and J by 5 bases, with 9 bases left in between. Germline-derived CDR1 and CDR2 are SGHTA and FQGNSA. This CDR3 is 12 amino acids long. Worth noting for this clone: Its antigen remains unidentified.

The chain uses TRBV7-2 and TRBJ1-2; D call uncertain. This receptor was identified in a man aged 18 to 30 in good health and CMV-seronegative. Sequenced material: PBMCs. The CDR3 here is CASSPNRYGYTF. In DNA, the CDR3 is TGTGCCAGCAGCCCGAACCGGTATGGCTACACCTTC.